This T cell receptor (beta chain) came from a study of spatial heterogeneity in lung cancer. Germline assignment: CDR1 SGHTA and CDR2 FQGNSA. Trimming at V came to 1 base and at J to 4 bases, leaving 7 bases not matched to a gene. This CDR3 is built from 16 residues. TCRdb passed the 5' RACE reads through MiXCR, listing each CDR3 protein once. The sample has about 9,800 distinct CDR3 sequences; roughly 51% are singletons. Concerning this clonotype: Antigen unknown. This beta chain lies outside the target of a library built for alpha chains; its clone size means little.

Study findings and constraints: Intratumoral expanded alpha and beta TCR counts were found to track tumor mutation counts.

Stated time point: sample taken at primary tumor resection. The sequences come from lung tumor tissue, collected at surgery. The TCR originated in a female donor with early-stage non-small cell lung cancer. The V and J genes are TRBV7-2 and TRBJ2-7; 10 bases line up with TRBD2. CDR3 loop: CASSLGAAGGGYEQYF. The CDR3 DNA follows: TGTGCCAGCAGCTTAGGGGCAGCGGGAGGGGGATACGAGCAGTACTTC. Complete variable domain (other parts from reference TRBV7-2 and TRBJ2-7): GAGVSQSPSNKVTEKGKDVELRCDPISGHTALYWYRQSLGQGLEFLIYFQGNSAPDKSGLPSDRFSAERTGGSVSTLTIQRTQQEDSAVYLCASSLGAAGGGYEQYFGPGTRLTVT.